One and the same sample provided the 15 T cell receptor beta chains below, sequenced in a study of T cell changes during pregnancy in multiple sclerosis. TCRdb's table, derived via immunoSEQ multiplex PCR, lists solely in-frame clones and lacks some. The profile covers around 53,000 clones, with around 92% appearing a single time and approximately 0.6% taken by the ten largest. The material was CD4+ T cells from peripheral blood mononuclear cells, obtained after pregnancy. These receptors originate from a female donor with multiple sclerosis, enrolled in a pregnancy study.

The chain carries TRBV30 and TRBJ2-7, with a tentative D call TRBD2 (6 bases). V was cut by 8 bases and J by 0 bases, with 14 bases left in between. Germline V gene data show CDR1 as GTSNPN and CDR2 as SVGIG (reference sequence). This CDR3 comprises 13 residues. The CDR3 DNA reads TGTGCCGTCAACCGGGACTTCTCCTACGAGCAGTACTTC. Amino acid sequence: CAVNRDFSYEQYF.

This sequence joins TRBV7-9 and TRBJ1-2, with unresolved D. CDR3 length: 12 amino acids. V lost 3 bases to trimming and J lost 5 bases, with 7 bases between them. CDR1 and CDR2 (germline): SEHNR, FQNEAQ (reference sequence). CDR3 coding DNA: TGTGCCAGCAGCTTCGCACTTTATGGCTACACCTTC. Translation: CASSFALYGYTF.

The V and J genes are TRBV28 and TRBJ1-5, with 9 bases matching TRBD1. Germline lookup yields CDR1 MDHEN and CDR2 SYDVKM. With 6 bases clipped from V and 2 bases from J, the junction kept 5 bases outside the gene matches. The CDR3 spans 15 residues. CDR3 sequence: CASRTGGGGNQPQHF. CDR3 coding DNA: TGTGCCAGCAGGACAGGGGGAGGAGGCAATCAGCCCCAGCATTTT.

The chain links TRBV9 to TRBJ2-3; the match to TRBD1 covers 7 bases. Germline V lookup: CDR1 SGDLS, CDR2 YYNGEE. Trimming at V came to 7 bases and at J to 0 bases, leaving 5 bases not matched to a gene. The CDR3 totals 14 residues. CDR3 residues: CASQGVTSTDTQYF. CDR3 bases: TGTGCCAGCCAGGGGGTAACTAGCACAGATACGCAGTATTTT.

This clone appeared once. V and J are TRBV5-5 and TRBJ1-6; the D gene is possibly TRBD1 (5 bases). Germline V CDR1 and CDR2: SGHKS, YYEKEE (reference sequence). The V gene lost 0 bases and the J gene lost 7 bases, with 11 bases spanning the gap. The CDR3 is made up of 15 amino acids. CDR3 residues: CASSLGGAGNSPLHF. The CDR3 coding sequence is TGTGCCAGCAGCTTGGGGGGCGCCGGGAATTCACCCCTCCACTTT.

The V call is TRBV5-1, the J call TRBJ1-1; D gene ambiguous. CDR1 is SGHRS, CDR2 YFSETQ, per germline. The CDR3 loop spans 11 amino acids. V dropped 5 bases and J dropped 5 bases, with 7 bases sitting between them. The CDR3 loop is CASRVGTEAFF. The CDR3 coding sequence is TGCGCCAGCAGGGTCGGGACTGAAGCTTTCTTT.

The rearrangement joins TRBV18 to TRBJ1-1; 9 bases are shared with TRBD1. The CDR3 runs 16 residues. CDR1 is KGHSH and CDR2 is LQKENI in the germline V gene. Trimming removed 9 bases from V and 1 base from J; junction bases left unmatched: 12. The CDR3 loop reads CASRKPGQGRNTEAFF. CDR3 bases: TGTGCCAGTCGTAAACCGGGACAGGGTAGGAACACTGAAGCTTTCTTT.

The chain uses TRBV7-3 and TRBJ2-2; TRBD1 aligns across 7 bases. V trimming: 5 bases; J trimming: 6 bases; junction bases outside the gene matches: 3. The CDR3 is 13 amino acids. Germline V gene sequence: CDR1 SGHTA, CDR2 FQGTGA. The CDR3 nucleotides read TGTGCCAGCAGCCCGACAGGGTCCGGGGAGCTGTTTTTT. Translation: CASSPTGSGELFF.

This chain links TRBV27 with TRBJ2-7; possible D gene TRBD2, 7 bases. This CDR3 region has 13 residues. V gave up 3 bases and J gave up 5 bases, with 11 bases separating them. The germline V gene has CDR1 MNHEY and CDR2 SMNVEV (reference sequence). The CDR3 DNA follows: TGTGCCAGCAGTTTTCGGGGGGCACACGAGCAGTACTTC. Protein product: CASSFRGAHEQYF.

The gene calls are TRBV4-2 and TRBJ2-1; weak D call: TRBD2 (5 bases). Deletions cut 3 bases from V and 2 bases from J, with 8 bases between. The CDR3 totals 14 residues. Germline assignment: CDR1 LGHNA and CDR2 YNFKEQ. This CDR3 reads CASSHPGAYNEQFF. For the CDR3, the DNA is TGTGCCAGCAGCCACCCCGGGGCCTACAATGAGCAGTTCTTC.

CDR3 coding DNA: TGCGCCAGCAGCGGACAGGGGGTACGTGAAGCTTTCTTT. Translated: CASSGQGVREAFF. The chain joins TRBV4-3 to TRBJ1-1; 10 bases match TRBD1. This CDR3 is built from 13 residues. With V trimmed by 5 bases and J by 7 bases, 4 bases remained unmatched. CDR1 LGHNA and CDR2 YSLEER come from the germline V gene.

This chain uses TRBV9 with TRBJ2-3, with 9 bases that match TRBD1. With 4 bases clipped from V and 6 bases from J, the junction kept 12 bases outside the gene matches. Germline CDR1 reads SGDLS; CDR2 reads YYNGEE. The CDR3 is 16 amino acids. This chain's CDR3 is CASSSAWPGTGDTQYF. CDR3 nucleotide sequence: TGTGCCAGCAGCTCAGCGTGGCCCGGGACAGGGGATACGCAGTATTTT.

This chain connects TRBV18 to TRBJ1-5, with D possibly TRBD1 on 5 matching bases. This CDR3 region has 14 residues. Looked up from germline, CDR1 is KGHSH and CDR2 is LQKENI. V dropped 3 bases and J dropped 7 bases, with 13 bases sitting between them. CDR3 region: CASSPSGLEQPQHF. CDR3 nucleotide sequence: TGTGCCAGCTCACCGTCAGGGCTGGAACAGCCCCAGCATTTT.

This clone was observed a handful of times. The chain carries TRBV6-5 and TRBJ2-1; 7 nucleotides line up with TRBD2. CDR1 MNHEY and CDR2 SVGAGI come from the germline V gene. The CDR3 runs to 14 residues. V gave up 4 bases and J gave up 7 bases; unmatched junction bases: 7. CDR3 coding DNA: TGTGCCAGCAGTTTCTCGGGGGGTTCGAATGAGCAGTTCTTC. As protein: CASSFSGGSNEQFF.

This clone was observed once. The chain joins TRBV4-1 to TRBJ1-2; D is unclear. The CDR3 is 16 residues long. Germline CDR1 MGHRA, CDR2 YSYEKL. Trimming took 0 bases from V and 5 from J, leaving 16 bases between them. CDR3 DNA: TGCGCCAGCAGCCAAGAAGAGGAGATGTTAAGATATGGCTACACCTTC. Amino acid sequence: CASSQEEEMLRYGYTF.